Described below is a single TCR beta chain sequence and its context. Its antigen is not identified. J was trimmed by 12 bases and V by 5 bases; bases with no gene match: 15. The CDR3 has 16 residues. The germline gives CDR1 SGHTA, CDR2 FQGNSA. This sample is drawn from a study of human T cells and chemical hapten exposure. As to time point: patch test 3, about 24 weeks after DPC sensitization. The treatment denotes: therapeutic diphenylcyclopropenone sensitization with weekly scalp DPC. Sample donors consisted of patients with alopecia, aged 18 to 70 years, who were suitable for DPC. In the source study's methods: From about 22,000 to 700,000 TCRs were found per sample, with a median of roughly 89,000. TCRdb reanalysed the RACE reads using MiXCR and keeps one entry per CDR3 protein. The V and J calls, along with clone size, are taken from TCRdb and not from the paper's own processing. Of about 71,000 distinct CDR3 sequences listed, around 10% were seen once; the top ten hold roughly 1.5%.

Study-wide points: The study found expanded TCRs formed significantly more large CDR3 similarity clusters than controls.

Source: whole blood, taken in connection with sensitization to the hapten diphenylcyclopropenone (DPC). This receptor was identified in a woman in her fifties or sixties with alopecia areata. Some clones in this sample may be carry-over from other donors' samples. The chain is built from TRBV7-2 and TRBJ2-1; 11 positions match TRBD2. In DNA, the CDR3 is TGTGCCAGCAGCCCGCGTACACTAGCGGGAGTCCCTGGGCAGTTCTTC. Its protein is CASSPRTLAGVPGQFF.